Presented here are 32 T cell receptor beta chains from one specimen sequenced in a study of blood T cell repertoires in COVID-19. Sequencing was performed with immunoSEQ multiplex PCR; in TCRdb, only in-frame clones are kept and a portion is missing. The data show 75,000 to 80,000 clones, with 88% seen just once and around 9.8% held by the top ten. The sample was peripheral blood. These receptors all stem from a human donor in a cohort sampled during active COVID-19.

The chain couples TRBV6-5 to TRBJ1-2; 10 bases match TRBD1. The CDR3 length is 15 residues. The V and J ends lost 5 bases and 3 bases, in that order; junction bases with no gene match: 6. Germline V gene lookup returns CDR1 MNHEY and CDR2 SVGAGI. The CDR3, as DNA: TGTGCCAGCAGTCCAGGACAGGGGGAGGACTATGGCTACACCTTC. Translated, it gives CASSPGQGEDYGYTF.

The chain combines TRBV7-7 with TRBJ2-5; 12 nucleotides line up with TRBD2. The CDR3 extends over 16 amino acids. Trimming took 5 bases from V and 2 from J; bases not matched to a gene: 6. CDR1 and CDR2 (germline): SSHAT, FNYEAQ (reference sequence). This chain's CDR3 is CASSASGRGPQETQYF. Written as DNA, the CDR3 is TGTGCCAGCAGCGCTAGCGGGAGGGGCCCTCAAGAGACCCAGTACTTC.

The chain combines TRBV2 with TRBJ2-3; D ambiguous. The CDR3 runs 15 residues. Trimming pared 4 bases from V and 2 bases from J, leaving 13 bases between. CDR1 and CDR2 from the germline V gene are SNHLY and FYNNEI. CDR3 residues: CASSAVGRFTDTQYF. The CDR3 bases are TGTGCCAGCAGTGCAGTGGGCAGATTCACAGATACGCAGTATTTT.

The J gene is TRBJ1-2, the V gene TRBV2; 8 bases align to TRBD1. CDR3 length equals 18 residues. Trimming cost V 4 bases and J 4 bases; bases outside gene matches: 17. CDR1 and CDR2 from the germline V gene are SNHLY and FYNNEI. CDR3 in DNA: TGTGCCAGCAGTGGGAGTAGCGGACAGGGAGGATCCTTCTATGGCTACACCTTC. Protein product: CASSGSSGQGGSFYGYTF.

V usage is TRBV27 and J usage is TRBJ2-3, with 8 bases aligning to TRBD2. From germline, CDR1 is MNHEY and CDR2 SMNVEV (reference sequence). Germline trimming cut 4 bases from V and 5 bases from J; bases unmatched to any gene: 8. The CDR3 spans 15 residues. DNA for the CDR3: TGTGCCAGCAGTTCGAAAGCGGGGGTCCGAGATACGCAGTATTTT. It encodes CASSSKAGVRDTQYF.

The V and J genes are TRBV28 and TRBJ1-2, with 8 positions matching TRBD1. Germline trimming cut 6 bases from V and 6 bases from J; bases unmatched to any gene: 9. Germline V gene sequence: CDR1 MDHEN, CDR2 SYDVKM. This CDR3 has 14 amino acids. This CDR3 is CASRGGQGLHGYTF. DNA for the CDR3: TGTGCCAGCAGGGGCGGACAGGGACTCCATGGCTACACCTTC.

The chain links TRBV30 to TRBJ2-3; 7 bases are a match to TRBD2. CDR3 length equals 15 residues. Per the germline V gene, CDR1 is GTSNPN and CDR2 is SVGIG (reference sequence). J lost 4 bases, V lost 0 bases, and 7 bases had no gene match. CDR3 sequence (DNA): TGTGCCTGGAGTGTATGGGGGGGTACATCAGATACGCAGTATTTT. Its translation is CAWSVWGGTSDTQYF.

The chain recombines TRBV5-1 with TRBJ2-1, with D perhaps matching TRBD2 (5 bases). This CDR3 contains 14 residues. V lost 2 bases and J lost 9, with 15 bases in between. Germline CDR1 SGHRS, CDR2 YFSETQ. DNA of the CDR3: TGCGCCAGCAGCTTCATATCCCCCGAGGGTGAGCAGTTCTTC. As protein: CASSFISPEGEQFF.

CDR3 sequence: CASSLYSGDSYEQYF. The CDR3 nucleotides are TGTGCCAGCTCACTATATAGCGGGGACTCCTACGAGCAGTACTTC. The chain is built from TRBV18 and TRBJ2-7, with 8 positions matching TRBD2. Germline CDR1 KGHSH, CDR2 LQKENI. The CDR3 has 15 residues. V lost 4 bases to trimming and J lost 0 bases; unmatched junction nucleotides: 5.

The rearrangement links TRBV6-5 to TRBJ2-3; 11 bases are shared with TRBD2. The CDR3 is made up of 13 amino acids. Germline lookup yields CDR1 MNHEY and CDR2 SVGAGI. The ends lost 6 bases at V and 4 bases at J; junction bases unmatched: 0. CDR3 sequence reads: CASRLAGADTQYF. The CDR3 bases are TGTGCCAGCAGACTAGCGGGAGCAGATACGCAGTATTTT.

This clone was observed a single time. J is TRBJ2-3 and V is TRBV6-5; 7 bases align to TRBD2. J gave up 1 base and V 7 bases, and 8 bases lay outside the gene matches. This CDR3 region has 15 residues. The germline V gene has CDR1 MNHEY and CDR2 SVGAGI. The CDR3, as DNA: TGTGCCAGCATTAGTCGGCTAGCGGGCACAGATACGCAGTATTTT. Protein: CASISRLAGTDTQYF.

CDR3 sequence reads: CAISDGTRIGQYF. The CDR3 DNA reads as TGTGCCATCAGTGATGGGACTAGAATAGGGCAGTACTTC. This chain connects TRBV10-3 to TRBJ2-7; TRBD2 aligns across 8 bases. Germline CDR1 ENHRY, CDR2 SYGVKD. The trim removed 3 bases at V and 9 bases at J, leaving 7 bases unmatched. The CDR3 totals 13 residues.

The gene calls are TRBV4-1 and TRBJ1-6; no clear D gene. V lost 1 base to trimming and J lost 9 bases, with 16 bases between them. Germline V gene lookup returns CDR1 MGHRA and CDR2 YSYEKL. This CDR3 comprises 16 residues. The CDR3 nucleotides read TGCGCCAGCAGCCAAGGCACCTCCTTCGAGGGTTCACCCCTCCACTTT. Translation gives CASSQGTSFEGSPLHF.

The CDR3 nucleotides read TGTGCCAGCAGTTCCTTCTCACTAGCGGGAGTACGGTATTTT. Encoded protein: CASSSFSLAGVRYF. The rearrangement joins TRBV6-2 or TRBV6-3 to TRBJ2-3; TRBD2 agrees at 11 bases. The CDR3 extends over 14 amino acids. The germline V gene has CDR1 MNHEY and CDR2 SVGEGT. The ends lost 4 bases at V and 14 bases at J; junction bases unmatched: 11.

The chain recombines TRBV29-1 with TRBJ1-1, with D unresolved. This CDR3 is built from 8 residues. CDR1 is SQVTM and CDR2 is ANQGSEA in the germline V gene. V shed 6 bases and J shed 10 bases, with 6 bases lying between them. The CDR3 DNA follows: TGCAGCGTCACCGGAGCTTTCTTT. Its translation: CSVTGAFF. The full variable domain, in which reference TRBV29-1 and TRBJ1-1 provide the parts outside the CDR3, is SAVISQKPSRDICQRGTSLTIQCQVDSQVTMMFWYRQQPGQSLTLIATANQGSEATYESGFVIDKFPISRPNLTFSTLTVSNMSPEDSSIYLCSVTGAFFGQGTRLTVV.

The chain employs TRBV4-1 and TRBJ2-3, with 7 bases lining up with TRBD2. In germline, CDR1 is MGHRA, CDR2 YSYEKL. This CDR3 has 17 amino acids. V trimming: 1 base; J trimming: 4 bases; junction bases outside the gene matches: 11. CDR3 loop: CASSQGPTGGSADTQYF. The CDR3 nucleotides read TGCGCCAGCAGCCAAGGCCCCACGGGGGGTTCGGCAGATACGCAGTATTTT.

This clone has only one observation. V and J are TRBV7-9 and TRBJ2-1, with 8 positions matching TRBD1. The germline gives CDR1 SEHNR, CDR2 FQNEAQ (reference sequence). V was clipped by 4 bases and J by 9 bases; unmatched bases: 8. This CDR3 has 14 amino acids. CDR3 protein: CASSYTGGLSEQFF. CDR3 nucleotides: TGTGCCAGCAGCTACACAGGGGGGCTCAGTGAGCAGTTCTTC. Drawing the rest from reference TRBV7-9 and TRBJ2-1, the complete variable domain is DTGVSQNPRHKITKRGQNVTFRCDPISEHNRLYWYRQTLGQGPEFLTYFQNEAQLEKSRLLSDRFSAERPKGSFSTLEIQRTEQGDSAMYLCASSYTGGLSEQFFGPGTRLTVL.

This clone was detected only a few times. This chain connects TRBV4-1 to TRBJ2-1; no clear D gene. The germline CDR1 and CDR2 sequences are MGHRA and YSYEKL. This CDR3 contains 15 residues. Trimming removed 0 bases from V and 5 bases from J, with 11 bases in between. CDR3 sequence reads: CASSQDHGLHNEQFF. CDR3 DNA sequence: TGCGCCAGCAGCCAAGATCACGGTCTCCACAATGAGCAGTTCTTC.

V is TRBV27 and J is TRBJ2-1; 9 bases agree with TRBD1. V lost 4 bases, J lost 3 bases, and 10 bases stayed unmatched. The germline V gene encodes CDR1 MNHEY and CDR2 SMNVEV (reference sequence). The CDR3 totals 17 residues. CDR3 DNA: TGTGCCAGCAGTTCCACCGCTAGGGACAGGGTCTACAATGAGCAGTTCTTC. This sequence encodes CASSSTARDRVYNEQFF.

The chain joins TRBV11-2 to TRBJ1-4; 9 bases align to TRBD1. Germline V CDR1 and CDR2: SGHAT, FQNNGV. Trimming removed 4 bases from V and 8 bases from J; junction bases left unmatched: 5. CDR3 length: 14 residues. The CDR3 spells CASSSQGAGEKLFF. The CDR3 region has the DNA TGTGCCAGCAGCTCACAGGGGGCAGGAGAAAAACTGTTTTTT.

The rearrangement links TRBV11-2 to TRBJ2-7; unclear D gene. Trimming left V 0 bases short and J 6 bases short, with 12 bases between. The CDR3 has 14 amino acids. Germline V CDR1 and CDR2: SGHAT, FQNNGV. This chain's CDR3 is CASSLDHQYSEQYF. As DNA, the CDR3 is TGTGCCAGCAGCTTAGATCATCAGTACAGCGAGCAGTACTTC.

The genes are TRBV30 and TRBJ2-7; maybe TRBD1 (5 bases). V was cut by 3 bases and J by 6 bases, with 15 bases left in between. CDR1 and CDR2 from the germline V gene are GTSNPN and SVGIG (reference sequence). The CDR3 contains 13 residues. DNA for the CDR3: TGTGCCTGGAGACGAAAATCAGGGTCCGAGCAGTACTTC. Translating it yields CAWRRKSGSEQYF.

The rearrangement links TRBV6-1 to TRBJ1-2; maybe TRBD1 (6 bases). This CDR3 comprises 17 residues. V lost 2 bases and J lost 0, with 16 bases in between. CDR1 and CDR2 (germline): MNHNS, SASEGT. The CDR3, as DNA: TGTGCCAGCAGTGAAAGAGTTTTGTCAGGGGCTAACTATGGCTACACCTTC. Its translation is CASSERVLSGANYGYTF.

CDR3 sequence: CASSFLETDTQYF. CDR3 in DNA: TGCGCCAGCAGCTTCTTGGAGACAGATACGCAGTATTTT. The V and J genes are TRBV5-1 and TRBJ2-3; D not resolved. V was cut by 2 bases and J by 3 bases, with 7 bases left in between. The CDR3 totals 13 residues. Germline values: CDR1 SGHRS, CDR2 YFSETQ.

The V and J genes are TRBV28 and TRBJ2-5; 9 nucleotides line up with TRBD2. In germline, CDR1 is MDHEN, CDR2 SYDVKM. V shed 7 bases, J shed 6 bases, and the junction held 9 bases outside the gene matches. There are 14 residues in the CDR3. CDR3 sequence: CASNRAGGVKTQYF. For the CDR3, the DNA is TGTGCCAGCAACAGAGCGGGAGGCGTAAAGACCCAGTACTTC. The full variable domain, completed using reference TRBV28 and TRBJ2-5, is DVKVTQSSRYLVKRTGEKVFLECVQDMDHENMFWYRQDPGLGLRLIYFSYDVKMKEKGDIPEGYSVSREKKERFSLILESASTNQTSMYLCASNRAGGVKTQYFGPGTRLLVL.

The chain carries TRBV7-8 and TRBJ2-7, with 8 bases that match TRBD1. Germline assignment: CDR1 SGHVS and CDR2 FQNEAQ. The CDR3 has 16 residues. The junction had 10 bases not matched to a gene; V was cut back by 3 bases and J by 3 bases. CDR3 DNA: TGTGCCAGCAGCTTGGCGGGCAGGGGGCTTGGCTACGAGCAGTACTTC. It translates to CASSLAGRGLGYEQYF.

This chain connects TRBV4-2 to TRBJ1-5; no definite D call. Germline loops: CDR1 LGHNA, CDR2 YNFKEQ. V was cut by 4 bases and J by 0 bases, with 13 bases left in between. The CDR3 spans 16 residues. The CDR3 sequence: CASSPKTGNSNQPQHF. The DNA for the CDR3 is TGTGCCAGCAGCCCGAAGACGGGAAATAGCAATCAGCCCCAGCATTTT.

The rearrangement links TRBV4-1 to TRBJ2-5; 8 bases agree with TRBD1. V gave up 2 bases and J gave up 4 bases; unmatched junction bases: 9. CDR1 is MGHRA, CDR2 YSYEKL, per germline. This CDR3 is 16 amino acids long. CDR3 in DNA: TGCGCCAGCAGCCAATCCCGGACAGGGCACGTAGAGACCCAGTACTTC. Its protein product is CASSQSRTGHVETQYF.

The chain links TRBV29-1 to TRBJ2-2, with 9 bases fitting TRBD2. V lost 4 bases, J lost 8 bases, and 11 bases stayed unmatched. The CDR3 loop spans 15 amino acids. Germline assignment: CDR1 SQVTM and CDR2 ANQGSEA. For the CDR3, the DNA is TGCAGCGTTGCGTGGGGTAGCGGGGGAGTAGGGGAGCTGTTTTTT. Its protein product is CSVAWGSGGVGELFF.

This chain connects TRBV18 to TRBJ2-6; 7 positions agree with TRBD1. This CDR3 is 17 amino acids long. Trimming removed 2 bases from V and 2 bases from J; junction bases left unmatched: 6. CDR1 is KGHSH and CDR2 is LQKENI in the germline V gene. CDR3 DNA sequence: TGTGCCAGCTCACCAAGACAGGGTTCTACTGGGGCCAACGTCCTGACTTTC. Translating it yields CASSPRQGSTGANVLTF.

V gene TRBV6-5 combines with J gene TRBJ1-1; D ambiguous. The CDR3 sequence is 14 residues long. Per the germline V gene, CDR1 is MNHEY and CDR2 is SVGAGI. Trimming took off 0 bases at V and 8 bases at J, with 13 bases between the two ends. For the CDR3, the DNA is TGTGCCAGCAGTTACTCACGCCAATCGGGGGAAGCTTTCTTT. Translating gives CASSYSRQSGEAFF.

V and J are TRBV19 and TRBJ2-3; TRBD2 matches 9 bases. V lost 4 bases to trimming and J lost 4 bases; unmatched junction nucleotides: 6. Germline CDR1 and CDR2: LNHDA and SQIVND (reference sequence). This CDR3 is 15 amino acids long. The CDR3: CASSSGGVHADTQYF. The CDR3 DNA reads TGTGCCAGTAGTAGCGGGGGGGTTCACGCAGATACGCAGTATTTT.